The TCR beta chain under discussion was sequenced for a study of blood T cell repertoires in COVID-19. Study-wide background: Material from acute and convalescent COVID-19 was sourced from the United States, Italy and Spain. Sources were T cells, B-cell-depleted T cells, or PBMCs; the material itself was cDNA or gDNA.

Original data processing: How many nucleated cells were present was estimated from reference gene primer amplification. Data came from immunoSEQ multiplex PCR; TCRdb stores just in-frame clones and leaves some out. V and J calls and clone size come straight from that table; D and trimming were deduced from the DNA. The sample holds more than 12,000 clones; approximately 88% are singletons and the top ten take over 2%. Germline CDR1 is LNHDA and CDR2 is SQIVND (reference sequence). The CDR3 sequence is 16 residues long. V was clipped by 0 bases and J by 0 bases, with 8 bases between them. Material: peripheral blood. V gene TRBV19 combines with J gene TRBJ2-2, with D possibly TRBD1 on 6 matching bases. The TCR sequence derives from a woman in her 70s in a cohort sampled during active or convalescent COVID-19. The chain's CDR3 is CASSIERTANTGELFF. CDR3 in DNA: TGTGCCAGTAGTATAGAGAGGACAGCGAACACCGGGGAGCTGTTTTTT.